Reported below is one TCR beta chain. These data belong to a study of blood T cell repertoires in COVID-19. Germline V CDR1 and CDR2: LNHDA, SQIVND (reference sequence). The length of the CDR3 is 12 residues. Trimming shortened V by 6 bases and J by 6 bases, and 12 bases separated the two germline ends. Assay used: immunoSEQ multiplex PCR; TCRdb lists only in-frame clones, some missing. Of around 220,000 clones in the sample, around 75% were seen once. The sequenced sample consisted of peripheral blood. This chain joins TRBV19 and TRBJ2-7, with unresolved D. The receptor comes from a human donor in a cohort sampled during active COVID-19. The CDR3 sequence is CASRIGGSEQYF. The CDR3 nucleotides are TGTGCCAGTAGGATTGGCGGCTCCGAGCAGTACTTC.